The rows below give T cell receptor beta chains drawn from one sample of a study of blood T cell repertoires in COVID-19. Using immunoSEQ multiplex PCR, the repertoire was profiled, and TCRdb retains in-frame clones only, with some absent. Among 350,000 to 450,000 clones, roughly nine tenths were seen once, and the ten largest hold about 0.78%. Sequencing was carried out using PBMCs or T cells enriched from blood (not recorded which). Source of these receptors: a middle-aged woman who had been exposed to COVID-19. The CDR3 runs from the conserved cysteine through the conserved F or W. The D gene is left open where the match is weak. Expanded clones get a size class; other rows say once, few or many, or leave the size out.

d_call	clone_size	v_call	j_call	cdr3_nt	cdr3_aa
-	-	TRBV14	TRBJ2-7	TGTGCCAGCAGCCAACAGCGACCTTCCTACGAGCAGTACTTC	CASSQQRPSYEQYF
-	-	TRBV5-1	TRBJ1-1	TGCGCCAGCAGCCGAGGCGGGACGAACACTGAAGCTTTCTTT	CASSRGGTNTEAFF
TRBD2	once	TRBV20-1	TRBJ2-7	TGCAGTGCTAGTTTTTGGGAGACTAGCGGGAGCTCCTACGAGCAGTACTTC	CSASFWETSGSSYEQYF
-	once	TRBV4-3	TRBJ2-7	TGCGCCAGCAGCCAAGGGCGATCACAGACCTACGAGCAGTACTTC	CASSQGRSQTYEQYF
TRBD1	-	TRBV18	TRBJ2-7	TGTGCCAGCTCTCTAGGACAGGGGGCAAGGTACGAGCAGTACTTC	CASSLGQGARYEQYF
TRBD1	-	TRBV3-1/TRBV3-2	TRBJ1-1	TGTGCCAGCAGCCCCCAGGGGGTCACTGAAGCTTTCTTT	CASSPQGVTEAFF
TRBD2	-	TRBV9	TRBJ2-2	TGTGCCAGCAGCGTAGGGTCTAGCGGGGGCTCGGCCGCCGGGGAGCTGTTTTTT	CASSVGSSGGSAAGELFF
TRBD1	-	TRBV5-1	TRBJ2-6	TGCGCCAGCAGCTTGGGACAGGGGGCGGGAGGGGCCAACGTCCTGACTTTC	CASSLGQGAGGANVLTF
-	-	TRBV6-2/TRBV6-3	TRBJ1-5	TGTGCCAGCAGTTCTCCCCTTAGCAATCAGCCCCAGCATTTT	CASSSPLSNQPQHF
-	-	TRBV5-4	TRBJ1-1	TGTGCCAGCAGCTTGGGACTCGACAGTCGCACTGAAGCTTTCTTT	CASSLGLDSRTEAFF
-	-	TRBV18	TRBJ2-1	TGTGCCAGCTCACCACTCCAGGGAAGAGTCAATGAGCAGTTCTTC	CASSPLQGRVNEQFF
-	once	TRBV6-5	TRBJ1-2	TGTGCCAGCACCATGGGGACTTATGGCTACACCTTC	CASTMGTYGYTF
TRBD1	-	TRBV19	TRBJ1-2	TGTGCCAGTAGTCTCCGACAGGGGAACTATGGCTACACCTTC	CASSLRQGNYGYTF
-	-	TRBV18	TRBJ1-2	TGTGCCAGCTCACCATCATTGTCCACTAACTATGGCTACACCTTC	CASSPSLSTNYGYTF
TRBD1	-	TRBV19	TRBJ1-1	TGTGCCAGTTGTTCGTCGGGGACAGGGGGAGGTGGGGCTTTCTTT	CASCSSGTGGGGAFF